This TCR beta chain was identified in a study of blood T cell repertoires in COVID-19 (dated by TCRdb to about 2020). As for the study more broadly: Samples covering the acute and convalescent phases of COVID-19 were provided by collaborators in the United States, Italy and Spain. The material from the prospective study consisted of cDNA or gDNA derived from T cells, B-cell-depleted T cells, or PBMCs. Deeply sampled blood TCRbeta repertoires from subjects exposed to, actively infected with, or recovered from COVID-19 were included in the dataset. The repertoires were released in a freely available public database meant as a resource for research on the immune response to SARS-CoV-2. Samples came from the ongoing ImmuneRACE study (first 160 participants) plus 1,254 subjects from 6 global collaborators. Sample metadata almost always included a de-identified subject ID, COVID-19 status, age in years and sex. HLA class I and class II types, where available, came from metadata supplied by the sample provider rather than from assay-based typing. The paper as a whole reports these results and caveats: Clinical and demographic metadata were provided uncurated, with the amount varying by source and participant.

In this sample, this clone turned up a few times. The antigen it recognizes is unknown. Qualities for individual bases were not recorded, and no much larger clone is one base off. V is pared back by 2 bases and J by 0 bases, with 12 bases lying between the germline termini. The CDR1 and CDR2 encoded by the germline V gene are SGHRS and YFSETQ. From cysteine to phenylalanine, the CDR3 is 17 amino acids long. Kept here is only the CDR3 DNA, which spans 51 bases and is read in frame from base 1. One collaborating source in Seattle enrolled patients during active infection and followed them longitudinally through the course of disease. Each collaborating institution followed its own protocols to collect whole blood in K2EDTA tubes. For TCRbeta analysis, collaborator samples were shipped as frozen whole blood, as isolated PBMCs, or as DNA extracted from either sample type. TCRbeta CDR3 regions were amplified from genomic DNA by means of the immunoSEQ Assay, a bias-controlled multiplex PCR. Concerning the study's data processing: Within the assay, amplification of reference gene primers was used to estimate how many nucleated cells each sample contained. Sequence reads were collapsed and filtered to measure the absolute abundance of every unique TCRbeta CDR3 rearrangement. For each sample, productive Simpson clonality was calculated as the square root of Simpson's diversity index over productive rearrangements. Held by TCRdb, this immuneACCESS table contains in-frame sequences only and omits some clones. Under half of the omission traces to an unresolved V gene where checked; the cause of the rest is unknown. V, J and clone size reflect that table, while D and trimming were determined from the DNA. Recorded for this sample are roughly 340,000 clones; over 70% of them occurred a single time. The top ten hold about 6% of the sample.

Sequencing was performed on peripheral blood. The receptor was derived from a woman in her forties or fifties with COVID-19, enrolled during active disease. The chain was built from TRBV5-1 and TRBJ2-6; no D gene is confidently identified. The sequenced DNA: TGCGCCAGCAGCTTAAAGCCAAGAAGCTCTGGGGCCAACGTCCTGACTTTC. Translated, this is CASSLKPRSSGANVLTF.